Each of the 9 T cell receptor beta chains below was sequenced from the same sample in a study of blood T cell repertoires in COVID-19. TCRdb's table, derived via immunoSEQ multiplex PCR, lists solely in-frame clones and lacks some. The table has roughly 140,000 clones, approximately 80% seen once; the top ten hold roughly 3.6%. The sample taken for sequencing was peripheral blood. The receptors come from a man in his 70s who had recovered from COVID-19.

The chain uses TRBV27 and TRBJ2-1; 8 bases align to TRBD2. The germline gives CDR1 MNHEY, CDR2 SMNVEV (reference sequence). Trimming at V came to 3 bases and at J to 8 bases, leaving 6 bases not matched to a gene. The CDR3 consists of 14 residues. The CDR3 here is CASSFPGLVDEQFF. Written as DNA, the CDR3 is TGTGCCAGCAGTTTCCCGGGACTAGTCGATGAGCAGTTCTTC.

The sample holds a few counts of this clone. The chain has TRBV10-1 and TRBJ2-3, with 12 bases matching TRBD2. Germline CDR1 reads WNHNN; CDR2 reads SYGVQD (reference sequence). Trimming took 6 bases from V and 2 from J; bases not matched to a gene: 6. CDR3 length equals 16 residues. CDR3 protein: CASSRTSGKLTDTQYF. CDR3 nucleotides: TGCGCCAGCAGCCGGACTAGCGGGAAACTCACAGATACGCAGTATTTT.

The chain uses TRBV10-2 and TRBJ2-7; 12 bases agree with TRBD2. CDR3 length: 17 residues. CDR1 and CDR2 (germline): WSHSY, SAAADI. After removal of 3 bases from V and 2 bases from J, the junction contained 8 bases not matched to a gene. As DNA, the CDR3 is TGCGCCAGCAGTGACTTTCGAACTAGCGGGAGGACCTACGAGCAGTACTTC. Its protein product is CASSDFRTSGRTYEQYF.

The chain joins TRBV14 to TRBJ2-7, with 7 bases that match TRBD1. The length of the CDR3 is 14 residues. CDR1 SGHDN and CDR2 FVKESK come from the germline V gene. With 4 bases clipped from V and 2 bases from J, the junction kept 5 bases outside the gene matches. In DNA, the CDR3 is TGTGCCAGCAGCCTTTACGGACAGGCCTACGAGCAGTACTTC. Protein product: CASSLYGQAYEQYF.

This sequence joins TRBV24-1 and TRBJ2-5; 10 bases are a match to TRBD1. The germline V gene encodes CDR1 KGHDR and CDR2 SFDVKD. There are 16 residues in the CDR3. Trimming cost V 3 bases and J 2 bases; bases outside gene matches: 5. Here the CDR3 DNA reads TGTGCCACCAGTGATGGGGACAGGGGAGGGCAAGAGACCCAGTACTTC. This sequence encodes CATSDGDRGGQETQYF.

The gene calls are TRBV9 and TRBJ2-3; weak D call: TRBD2 (5 bases). Germline lookup yields CDR1 SGDLS and CDR2 YYNGEE. This CDR3 comprises 15 residues. Trimming cost V 0 bases and J 1 base, with 9 bases left between them. The CDR3 DNA reads TGTGCCAGCAGCGTAGTCGGGGTGGGCACAGATACGCAGTATTTT. Amino acid sequence: CASSVVGVGTDTQYF.

This chain uses TRBV19 with TRBJ2-3; 11 bases match TRBD2. The junction had 10 bases not matched to a gene; V was cut back by 6 bases and J by 2 bases. The CDR3 is 17 amino acids. Per the germline V gene, CDR1 is LNHDA and CDR2 is SQIVND (reference sequence). CDR3 residues: CASSLGASGRITDTQYF. The CDR3 DNA is TGTGCCAGTAGCCTAGGGGCTAGCGGGAGGATCACAGATACGCAGTATTTT.

V is TRBV7-2 and J is TRBJ2-3, with D hard to call. The germline CDR1 and CDR2 sequences are SGHTA and FQGNSA. CDR3 size: 13 residues. Trimming removed 9 bases at V and 5 bases at J, with 15 bases between. The CDR3: CASLQTRLDTQYF. CDR3 DNA: TGTGCCAGTTTACAAACGCGGTTAGATACGCAGTATTTT.

There are a few counts of this clone. This chain connects TRBV4-1 to TRBJ2-1, with 7 bases aligning to TRBD1. In germline, CDR1 is MGHRA, CDR2 YSYEKL. The CDR3 spans 15 residues. V gave up 0 bases and J gave up 4 bases; unmatched junction bases: 3. CDR3 sequence: CASSQDPRGYNEQFF. The CDR3 coding sequence is TGCGCCAGCAGCCAAGATCCCAGGGGGTACAATGAGCAGTTCTTC.